This entry features one TCR beta chain sequence. Its antigen is still unknown. Germline loops: CDR1 MNHEY, CDR2 SMNVEV (reference sequence). The V gene lost 6 bases and the J gene lost 4 bases, with 15 bases spanning the gap. The CDR3 has 14 residues. The sample belongs to a study of T cell repertoires in cytomegalovirus infection. Study context: Alongside well-studied HLA-B-restricted CMV epitopes, recently identified HLA-C-restricted CMV epitopes were also used. Overall study results and limits: HLA-C-restricted, CMV-specific TCR beta clonotypes were dominant ex vivo.

MiXCR, applied by TCRdb to the reads, yields one record per CDR3 protein. The sample comprises under 90,000 distinct CDR3 sequences, more than 40% of which are singletons, and 80% to 95% rests with the top ten. V is TRBV27 and J is TRBJ2-5; D not certain. The clonotype originates from a human donor in good health (CMV status not recorded). Some clones in this sample may be carry-over from other donors' samples. The specimen was CD8+ T cells from cultured PBMCs, collected from culture after CMV antigen stimulation. CDR3 DNA: TGTGCCAGCAGCACCAATCCAAGTACAGAGACCCAGTACTTC. This gives the protein CASSTNPSTETQYF.